This TCR beta chain was retrieved from a study of blood T cell repertoires in COVID-19. Study information: Specimens from acute and convalescent COVID-19 originated in the United States, Italy and Spain. The analysed material was cDNA or gDNA that came from T cells, B-cell-depleted T cells, or PBMCs.

There are 13 residues in the CDR3. The germline V and J ends were trimmed by 4 bases and 8 bases, with 12 bases remaining between them. The germline V gene has CDR1 GTSNPN and CDR2 SVGIG (reference sequence). Patients from Seattle were sampled longitudinally, starting during active infection. As originally analysed: Amplification with reference gene primers provided the estimates of nucleated cell counts. Profiled with immunoSEQ multiplex PCR; TCRdb holds only in-frame clones, not every one. V and J calls and clone size are given by that table; D and trimming were obtained from the DNA. The table records 30,000 to 40,000 clones, 84% of them present only once.

The sample consisted of peripheral blood. V usage is TRBV30 and J usage is TRBJ1-6, with D tentatively TRBD1 (5 bases). The source is a man aged 60-69 years with COVID-19, enrolled during active disease. DNA for the CDR3: TGTGCCTGGAAGACCGGGGGGTATTCACCCCTCCACTTT. It yields the protein CAWKTGGYSPLHF.